The sequence of this TCR beta chain was determined in a study of control samples from healthy donors and cancer patients. This table comes from immunoSEQ multiplex PCR, and its TCRdb copy is limited to in-frame clones, with some not included. Here the sample spans about 130,000 clones, 90% being singletons. V dropped 8 bases and J dropped 1 base, with 12 bases sitting between them. From germline, CDR1 is MNHEY and CDR2 SVGAGI. The CDR3 is made up of 14 amino acids. J is TRBJ1-5 and V is TRBV6-5; TRBD1 might be the D (5 bases). The receptor comes from a man aged 40-50 years in good health. The sequencing sample was made of blood. The DNA of the CDR3 is TGTGCCAGCCGACAGCCCGCAAGCAATCAGCCCCAGCATTTT. As protein: CASRQPASNQPQHF.